This T cell receptor (beta chain) was captured in a study of OX40 agonist ivuxolimab in advanced cancers. TCRdb's copy holds only in-frame clones and misses some; the assay was immunoSEQ multiplex PCR. The sample holds 25,000 to 30,000 clones, around 79% seen once. CDR3 length equals 16 residues. CDR1 is MNHEY and CDR2 is SMNVEV in the germline V gene (reference sequence). The trim removed 4 bases at V and 6 bases at J, leaving 8 bases unmatched. Study results and caveats: Which antigen the expanded peripheral T cells recognized is unknown. Both blood CD4+ and CD8+ T cells showed clonal growth by week 6 at 0.1 to 3.0 mg/kg.

Autoimmune disease history or systemic immunosuppression excluded patients. Turning to this clone: Its specificity is unknown.

This chain connects TRBV27 to TRBJ2-1; the match to TRBD2 covers 11 bases. The sequence derives from an adult with an advanced solid tumor such as melanoma, head and neck, liver or kidney cancer. Sequencing was performed on CD4+ or CD8+ T cells sorted from blood, taken in a trial of the OX40 agonist ivuxolimab. The DNA of the CDR3 is TGTGCCAGCAGTTCCATCTTAGCGGGAGGGCTCAATGAGCAGTTCTTC. Residues: CASSSILAGGLNEQFF.